This T cell receptor beta chain was obtained from a study of blood T cell repertoires in COVID-19. Across the whole study: T cells, B-cell-depleted T cells, or PBMCs provided the cDNA or gDNA that served as material.

Per the original methods: From reference gene primer amplification, estimates of nucleated cell counts were derived. Sequencing used immunoSEQ multiplex PCR; TCRdb keeps in-frame clones, though not all of them. The V and J calls and clone size are taken from that table; D and trimming were inferred from the DNA. The table lists some 200,000 clones, about 70% of them singletons. Germline lookup yields CDR1 LNHDA and CDR2 SQIVND (reference sequence). Trimming stripped 4 bases from V and 5 bases from J, with 12 bases between. The CDR3 runs 13 residues. The sequenced sample consisted of peripheral blood. The sequence derives from a woman aged 45-65 years with active or convalescent COVID-19. The J gene is TRBJ2-7, the V gene TRBV19, with a weak D call TRBD1 (6 bases). The CDR3 sequence is CASSSRHRDEQYF. The CDR3 DNA follows: TGTGCCAGTAGTAGTCGCCACAGGGACGAGCAGTACTTC. The full variable domain, with the rest looked up from reference TRBV19 and TRBJ2-7, is DGGITQSPKYLFRKEGQNVTLSCEQNLNHDAMYWYRQDPGQGLRLIYYSQIVNDFQKGDIAEGYSVSREKKESFPLTVTSAQKNPTAFYLCASSSRHRDEQYFGPGTRLTVT.